Following are 2 T cell receptor beta chains from one sample sequenced in a study of shared clonotypes between healthy human individuals. Method: immunoSEQ multiplex PCR; TCRdb's copy keeps in-frame clones and lacks some. The sample holds approximately 500,000 clones, 90% to 97% seen once. Sequenced sample: naive CD4+ T cells sorted from blood. As to subset: CD45RA+ positively selected. The receptors were sampled from a woman in her twenties or thirties in good health.

The V and J genes are TRBV11-1 and TRBJ2-7; no clear D gene. The CDR3 extends over 15 amino acids. Looked up from germline, CDR1 is SGHAT and CDR2 is FQDESV (reference sequence). The germline V and J ends were trimmed by 5 bases and 2 bases, with 16 bases remaining between them. In DNA form, the CDR3 reads TGTGCCAGCAGCAAAGTGGACCAACCTCCCTACGAGCAGTACTTC. Its protein is CASSKVDQPPYEQYF.

The chain has TRBV5-1 and TRBJ1-2, with 10 nucleotides matching TRBD1. This CDR3 comprises 18 residues. Looked up from germline, CDR1 is SGHRS and CDR2 is YFSETQ. With V trimmed by 1 base and J by 7 bases, 16 bases remained unmatched. CDR3: CASSLTGRDRGPGSGYTF. CDR3 nucleotides: TGCGCCAGCAGCTTGACAGGCCGGGACAGGGGCCCCGGGAGTGGCTACACCTTC.